These 18 T cell receptor beta chains originate from one sample sequenced in a study of Ad26.COV2.S vaccination and SARS-CoV-2 variants. Documented treatment: some 20 received Ad26.COV2.S at low or high dose, single or two shots; about 5 received placebo; per-sample allocation not given. The study sampled participants on day 63 after the first vaccine or placebo injection. The repertoire was sequenced with immunoSEQ multiplex PCR; TCRdb's copy has only in-frame clones and lacks some. The sample includes about 480,000 clones, around 85% of them seen just once. The sample was peripheral blood, taken in a trial of Ad26.COV2.S vaccine versus placebo. These receptors were obtained from a person aged 18-65 years who received the Ad26.COV2.S COVID-19 vaccine or a placebo.

CDR3 sequence reads: CASSFFPAGNSPLHF. Written as DNA, the CDR3 is TGTGCCAGCAGTTTTTTCCCTGCGGGTAATTCACCCCTCCACTTT. The chain carries TRBV27 and TRBJ1-6; D is unclear. V was cut by 3 bases and J by 6 bases, with 12 bases left in between. Germline V gene lookup returns CDR1 MNHEY and CDR2 SMNVEV (reference sequence). The CDR3 runs to 15 residues.

J is TRBJ2-3 and V is TRBV5-1; D not resolved. CDR1 is SGHRS, CDR2 YFSETQ, per germline. V was clipped by 7 bases and J by 0 bases, with 15 bases between them. The CDR3 is 15 amino acids. The CDR3 protein is CASGPAHLSTDTQYF. CDR3 in DNA: TGCGCCAGCGGGCCGGCGCATCTGAGCACAGATACGCAGTATTTT.

The chain joins TRBV4-3 to TRBJ1-3, with unresolved D. V was clipped by 1 base and J by 4 bases, with 14 bases between them. This CDR3 has 16 amino acids. The germline V gene encodes CDR1 LGHNA and CDR2 YSLEER. The CDR3 nucleotides are TGCGCCAGCAGCCAAGCTTCGAACATGCTGGGAAACACCATATATTTT. Protein product: CASSQASNMLGNTIYF.

The V gene is TRBV7-3, the J gene TRBJ2-1; D remains unclear. V lost 4 bases to trimming and J lost 8 bases, with 15 bases between them. Germline V lookup: CDR1 SGHTA, CDR2 FQGTGA. This CDR3 spans 14 amino acids. In nucleotides, the CDR3 is TGTGCCAGCAGCTACAGCGCCGCCAGCGATGAGCAGTTCTTC. Encoded protein: CASSYSAASDEQFF.

The chain joins TRBV4-1 to TRBJ1-5; no definite D call. Germline CDR1 and CDR2: MGHRA and YSYEKL. The length of the CDR3 is 14 residues. The germline V and J ends were trimmed by 0 bases and 2 bases, with 5 bases remaining between them. DNA of the CDR3: TGCGCCAGCAGCCAAGATTATGGCAATCAGCCCCAGCATTTT. Amino acids: CASSQDYGNQPQHF.

This chain links TRBV5-1 with TRBJ1-3, with a tentative D call TRBD1 (6 bases). Germline V CDR1 and CDR2: SGHRS, YFSETQ. Between the trimmed V and J ends, which lost 2 bases and 0 bases, there was a span of 12 bases. This CDR3 contains 16 residues. The CDR3 DNA sequence: TGCGCCAGCAGCTTCAACAGGGCGGGCTCTGGAAACACCATATATTTT. Residues: CASSFNRAGSGNTIYF.

The table lists this clone with a few counts. The chain joins TRBV7-9 to TRBJ2-7; D gene ambiguous. The CDR3 sequence is 13 residues long. CDR1 is SEHNR, CDR2 FQNEAQ, per germline (reference sequence). Deletions cut 1 base from V and 4 bases from J, with 8 bases between. This CDR3 is CASSLEGQYEQYF. The CDR3 nucleotides are TGTGCCAGCAGCTTAGAAGGCCAATACGAGCAGTACTTC.

The CDR3 DNA is TGTGCCAGCAGTTTAGTACAGGGAGGTGGCTACACCTTC. Amino acid sequence: CASSLVQGGGYTF. V and J are TRBV12-3 or TRBV12-4 and TRBJ1-2, with a possible D match to TRBD1 (6 bases). The CDR3 is made up of 13 amino acids. V gave up 1 base and J gave up 7 bases, with 10 bases separating them.

The chain carries TRBV7-9 and TRBJ2-7; D assignment may be TRBD1 or TRBD2 (5 bases each). The CDR3 has 15 amino acids. Germline V lookup: CDR1 SEHNR, CDR2 FQNEAQ (reference sequence). The V end was cut by 4 bases, the J end by 0 bases, with 13 bases between. CDR3 nucleotides: TGTGCCAGCAGCTCCTCCGGGACCGTCTCCTACGAGCAGTACTTC. This translates into CASSSSGTVSYEQYF. The full variable domain, rest sourced from reference TRBV7-9 and TRBJ2-7, is DTGVSQNPRHKITKRGQNVTFRCDPISEHNRLYWYRQTLGQGPEFLTYFQNEAQLEKSRLLSDRFSAERPKGSFSTLEIQRTEQGDSAMYLCASSSSGTVSYEQYFGPGTRLTVT.

V gene TRBV5-4 combines with J gene TRBJ2-1, with 8 bases that match TRBD2. CDR1 is SGHNT, CDR2 YYREEE, per germline (reference sequence). The CDR3 contains 14 residues. V was pared by 4 bases and J by 6 bases, with 6 bases of the junction left unmatched. The CDR3 region has the DNA TGTGCCAGCAGCCCGGGGAGCGGGAGCAATGAGCAGTTCTTC. The encoded protein is CASSPGSGSNEQFF. Full variable domain (outside the CDR3, taken from reference TRBV5-4 and TRBJ2-1): ETGVTQSPTHLIKTRGQQVTLRCSSQSGHNTVSWYQQALGQGPQFIFQYYREEENGRGNFPPRFSGLQFPNYSSELNVNALELDDSALYLCASSPGSGSNEQFFGPGTRLTVL.

This clone was counted once. V is TRBV27 and J is TRBJ1-1, with D possibly being TRBD1 (5 bases). The CDR3 has 14 amino acids. The V and J ends lost 6 bases and 4 bases respectively, with 15 bases between them. The germline V gene has CDR1 MNHEY and CDR2 SMNVEV (reference sequence). The CDR3 loop reads CASRNPGVVTEAFF. CDR3 in DNA: TGTGCCAGCAGGAACCCGGGGGTGGTCACTGAAGCTTTCTTT.

The rearrangement uses TRBV27 and TRBJ2-1; TRBD2 aligns across 9 bases. CDR1 is MNHEY, CDR2 SMNVEV, per germline (reference sequence). The CDR3 covers 16 residues. J gave up 6 bases and V 7 bases, and 13 bases lay outside the gene matches. CDR3 DNA: TGTGCCAGCAAACCCCCCGGGCTAGCGGGAATCAATGAGCAGTTCTTC. Residues: CASKPPGLAGINEQFF.

The chain is built from TRBV6-5 and TRBJ1-3, with D possibly TRBD1 on 5 matching bases. This CDR3 has 13 amino acids. V was shortened by 6 bases and J by 2 bases, with 8 bases between the two germline ends. CDR1 is MNHEY and CDR2 is SVGAGI in the germline V gene. CDR3 DNA: TGTGCCAGCAGGGGGACTACTGGAAACACCATATATTTT. Protein product: CASRGTTGNTIYF.

The V call is TRBV6-5, the J call TRBJ2-7; 9 bases agree with TRBD1. CDR3 length: 13 amino acids. CDR1 and CDR2 (germline): MNHEY, SVGAGI. The junction had 2 bases not matched to a gene; V was cut back by 6 bases and J by 2 bases. For the CDR3, the DNA is TGTGCCAGCAGCCGGGACAGGGCCTACGAGCAGTACTTC. Translated, it gives CASSRDRAYEQYF.

This rearrangement joins TRBV7-8 to TRBJ2-1; either TRBD1 or TRBD2 may supply D (5 bases each). The ends were cut back, 3 bases at V and 7 bases at J, with 16 bases in the middle. The CDR3 consists of 15 residues. Looked up from germline, CDR1 is SGHVS and CDR2 is FQNEAQ. The CDR3 bases are TGTGCCAGCAGCTTTCAGGTCGGGGCCGGGAATGAGCAGTTCTTC. Its protein product is CASSFQVGAGNEQFF.

This clone was seen only a few times. This rearrangement joins TRBV2 to TRBJ2-2, with D possibly matching TRBD1 (6 bases). The germline gives CDR1 SNHLY, CDR2 FYNNEI. V dropped 7 bases and J dropped 1 base, with 10 bases sitting between them. The CDR3 has 14 residues. The CDR3 region is CASKETGNTGELFF. CDR3 bases: TGTGCCAGCAAGGAGACAGGGAACACCGGGGAGCTGTTTTTT.

V is TRBV30 and J is TRBJ2-5; 15 bases line up with TRBD2. This CDR3 comprises 16 residues. After removal of 4 bases from V and 2 bases from J, the junction contained 5 bases not matched to a gene. CDR1 is GTSNPN, CDR2 SVGIG, per germline (reference sequence). CDR3 region: CAWTGLAGGRQETQYF. For the CDR3, the DNA is TGTGCCTGGACGGGACTAGCGGGAGGACGGCAAGAGACCCAGTACTTC. The full variable domain, in which reference TRBV30 and TRBJ2-5 provide the parts outside the CDR3, is SQTIHQWPATLVQPVGSPLSLECTVEGTSNPNLYWYRQAAGRGLQLLFYSVGIGQISSEVPQNLSASRPQDRQFILSSKKLLLSDSGFYLCAWTGLAGGRQETQYFGPGTRLLVL.

CDR3 protein: CASSITMADTQYF. Here the CDR3 DNA reads TGTGCCAGTAGTATAACTATGGCAGATACGCAGTATTTT. V usage is TRBV19 and J usage is TRBJ2-3; no firm D call. Between the trimmed V and J ends, which lost 2 bases and 4 bases, there was a span of 7 bases. The CDR3 is made up of 13 amino acids. CDR1 and CDR2 from the germline V gene are LNHDA and SQIVND (reference sequence).